Shown below are 23 T cell receptor beta chains from a single sample sequenced in a study of cytomegalovirus exposure and HLA in healthy donors. PCR used 60 Vbeta primers and 13 Jbeta primers. The method was immunoSEQ multiplex PCR; TCRdb's version includes in-frame clones alone and lacks a portion of them. The sample has fewer than 150,000 clones; under 80% are singletons. Sequencing was done on a sample of PBMCs. These receptors all come from a male donor in good health and CMV-seronegative.

The chain links TRBV10-3 to TRBJ2-7; 7 nucleotides match TRBD2. The V gene's germline CDR1 is ENHRY and CDR2 SYGVKD. Germline trimming cut 0 bases from V and 2 bases from J; bases unmatched to any gene: 7. The CDR3 sequence is 16 residues long. CDR3 region: CAISESVGRTPYEQYF. The CDR3 coding sequence is TGTGCCATCAGTGAGTCGGTCGGGAGGACCCCCTACGAGCAGTACTTC.

The chain combines TRBV27 with TRBJ1-1, with D possibly TRBD1 on 6 matching bases. The CDR3 sequence is 14 residues long. Trimming pared 7 bases from V and 0 bases from J, leaving 12 bases between. Germline V lookup: CDR1 MNHEY, CDR2 SMNVEV (reference sequence). CDR3 DNA sequence: TGTGCCAGCAAGGCCCAGGGGCTGAACACTGAAGCTTTCTTT. Protein product: CASKAQGLNTEAFF.

This chain links TRBV9 with TRBJ2-7, with TRBD1 identical over 8 bases. The germline V gene has CDR1 SGDLS and CDR2 YYNGEE. The V segment lost 4 bases and the J segment 5 bases; nucleotides outside the gene matches: 8. The CDR3 covers 14 residues. DNA of the CDR3: TGTGCCAGCAGCTTGACCGGGACAGGAAACGAGCAGTACTTC. Translated, it gives CASSLTGTGNEQYF. Full variable domain (outside the CDR3, taken from reference TRBV9 and TRBJ2-7): DSGVTQTPKHLITATGQRVTLRCSPRSGDLSVYWYQQSLDQGLQFLIQYYNGEERAKGNILERFSAQQFPDLHSELNLSSLELGDSALYFCASSLTGTGNEQYFGPGTRLTVT.

This clone was detected once. V is TRBV6-1 and J is TRBJ2-1; TRBD2 is a possible D gene (7 bases). The CDR3 runs to 15 residues. Germline V gene lookup returns CDR1 MNHNS and CDR2 SASEGT. V shed 6 bases and J shed 0 bases, with 12 bases lying between them. CDR3 sequence reads: CASSLGGASYNEQFF. The CDR3 DNA reads as TGTGCCAGCAGCCTGGGGGGGGCCTCCTACAATGAGCAGTTCTTC.

J is TRBJ1-1 and V is TRBV15; D gene ambiguous. V shed 1 base and J shed 0 bases, with 6 bases lying between them. The CDR3 spans 14 residues. Germline CDR1 and CDR2: LNHNV and YYDKDF (reference sequence). The DNA for the CDR3 is TGTGCCACCAGCAGAGGTCGTTTGAACACTGAAGCTTTCTTT. This encodes CATSRGRLNTEAFF.

This clone appeared a single time. The chain joins TRBV2 to TRBJ1-4; weak D call: TRBD1 (6 bases). In germline, CDR1 is SNHLY, CDR2 FYNNEI. There are 14 residues in the CDR3. Trimming left V 6 bases short and J 4 bases short, with 12 bases between. The CDR3: CASRWGRGNEKLFF. The DNA for the CDR3 is TGTGCCAGCAGGTGGGGGCGCGGTAATGAAAAACTGTTTTTT.

The chain carries TRBV15 and TRBJ2-4; D possibly corresponds to TRBD2 (5 bases). Germline assignment: CDR1 LNHNV and CDR2 YYDKDF (reference sequence). Trimming took 0 bases from V and 4 from J, leaving 19 bases between them. This CDR3 is 18 amino acids long. The CDR3 region has the DNA TGTGCCACCAGCAGAGATCTTTGGTCGGAGGTGACAAAAAACATTCAGTACTTC. As protein: CATSRDLWSEVTKNIQYF.

The V call is TRBV4-1, the J call TRBJ1-4; D gene uncertain. CDR1 and CDR2 from the germline V gene are MGHRA and YSYEKL. Trimming shortened V by 1 base and J by 0 bases, and 6 bases separated the two germline ends. This CDR3 spans 15 amino acids. CDR3 bases: TGCGCCAGCAGCCAAGGTCGCGCAACTAATGAAAAACTGTTTTTT. Translation: CASSQGRATNEKLFF.

The CDR3 DNA follows: TGTGCCAGCAGCTTGGCGGGTAGGCAGAGATACGAGCAGTACTTC. Amino acid sequence: CASSLAGRQRYEQYF. The chain recombines TRBV5-4 with TRBJ2-7; the D is unclear. The V and J ends lost 0 bases and 4 bases respectively, with 14 bases between them. CDR3 size: 15 residues. CDR1 is SGHNT and CDR2 is YYREEE in the germline V gene (reference sequence). Looking up the rest from reference TRBV5-4 and TRBJ2-7 gives the full variable domain: ETGVTQSPTHLIKTRGQQVTLRCSSQSGHNTVSWYQQALGQGPQFIFQYYREEENGRGNFPPRFSGLQFPNYSSELNVNALELDDSALYLCASSLAGRQRYEQYFGPGTRLTVT.

This chain connects TRBV6-1 to TRBJ1-1; D unresolved. The CDR3 has 13 residues. Germline-derived CDR1 and CDR2 are MNHNS and SASEGT. Trimming removed 3 bases from V and 5 bases from J, with 10 bases in between. The CDR3 spells CASSDTRTTEAFF. CDR3 DNA sequence: TGTGCCAGCAGTGACACACGAACGACTGAAGCTTTCTTT.

The chain joins TRBV11-1 to TRBJ1-1, with D perhaps TRBD1 (6 bases). Per germline, CDR1 SGHAT and CDR2 FQDESV (reference sequence). This CDR3 spans 12 amino acids. The V gene lost 4 bases and the J gene lost 8 bases, with 11 bases spanning the gap. Written as DNA, the CDR3 is TGTGCCAGCAGCTACAGGGTTGAGGAAGCTTTCTTT. Translating it yields CASSYRVEEAFF.

The CDR3 is CASKAGVGANVLTF. The CDR3 DNA follows: TGTGCCAGCAAGGCCGGGGTTGGGGCCAACGTCCTGACTTTC. J is TRBJ2-6 and V is TRBV7-9, with TRBD2 as a possible D gene (5 bases). Germline CDR1 SEHNR, CDR2 FQNEAQ (reference sequence). The CDR3 totals 14 residues. V was clipped by 7 bases and J by 3 bases, with 10 bases between them.

The J gene is TRBJ2-5, the V gene TRBV5-4; D not resolved. This CDR3 is 15 amino acids long. V dropped 0 bases and J dropped 0 bases, with 9 bases sitting between them. Per germline, CDR1 SGHNT and CDR2 YYREEE (reference sequence). The CDR3 bases are TGTGCCAGCAGCTTGGCGGGTGTCAACCAAGAGACCCAGTACTTC. As protein: CASSLAGVNQETQYF.

The chain combines TRBV7-2 with TRBJ2-2; no definite D call. CDR3 length equals 14 residues. V was pared by 5 bases and J by 3 bases, with 10 bases between. The germline CDR1 and CDR2 sequences are SGHTA and FQGNSA. CDR3 in amino acids: CASSPVFYTGELFF. The CDR3, as DNA: TGTGCCAGCAGCCCGGTGTTCTACACCGGGGAGCTGTTTTTT.

The rearrangement links TRBV11-3 to TRBJ2-1; 12 positions match TRBD2. CDR3 length: 16 residues. From germline, CDR1 is SGHNT and CDR2 YENEEA. V gave up 0 bases and J gave up 6 bases; unmatched junction bases: 3. The CDR3 protein is CASSLEPSGRANEQFF. The CDR3 nucleotides read TGTGCCAGCAGCTTAGAGCCTAGCGGGAGGGCCAATGAGCAGTTCTTC.

The rearrangement links TRBV4-3 to TRBJ2-5, with 8 nucleotides matching TRBD2. Germline CDR1 LGHNA, CDR2 YSLEER. The CDR3 extends over 15 amino acids. V lost 5 bases and J lost 1; bases outside the gene matches: 6. The CDR3 bases are TGCGCCAGCAGCGCGGGCGGGGGGCGCCAAGAGACCCAGTACTTC. This gives the protein CASSAGGGRQETQYF.

The gene calls are TRBV11-2 and TRBJ1-1, with 7 bases fitting TRBD1. This CDR3 has 13 amino acids. V was clipped by 2 bases and J by 7 bases; unmatched bases: 4. The germline V gene encodes CDR1 SGHAT and CDR2 FQNNGV. The CDR3 spells CASSLPGGIEAFF. CDR3 bases: TGTGCCAGCAGCTTACCAGGGGGGATTGAAGCTTTCTTT.

This clone was detected only once. The chain couples TRBV18 to TRBJ2-1; no clear D gene. Between the trimmed V and J ends, which lost 3 bases and 3 bases, there was a span of 9 bases. This CDR3 has 14 amino acids. The V gene's germline CDR1 is KGHSH and CDR2 LQKENI. CDR3 sequence (DNA): TGTGCCAGCTCACCGCCCTCCAGCTACAATGAGCAGTTCTTC. This codes for CASSPPSSYNEQFF. The whole variable domain, remainder taken from reference TRBV18 and TRBJ2-1, is NAGVMQNPRHLVRRRGQEARLRCSPMKGHSHVYWYRQLPEEGLKFMVYLQKENIIDESGMPKERFSAEFPKEGPSILRIQQVVRGDSAAYFCASSPPSSYNEQFFGPGTRLTVL.

The rearrangement joins TRBV19 to TRBJ1-1; the D gene is possibly TRBD1 (5 bases). Trimming cost V 5 bases and J 5 bases, with 15 bases left between them. Germline V gene sequence: CDR1 LNHDA, CDR2 SQIVND (reference sequence). The CDR3 has 14 amino acids. Here the CDR3 reads CASSPTGGGTEAFF. The DNA for the CDR3 is TGTGCCAGTAGTCCAACAGGCGGGGGAACTGAAGCTTTCTTT.

The chain combines TRBV11-2 with TRBJ2-7; 9 bases are shared with TRBD1. Unmatched junction bases numbered 2, after V lost 5 bases and J lost 0 bases. Germline CDR1 reads SGHAT; CDR2 reads FQNNGV. The CDR3 consists of 14 residues. The CDR3 sequence is CASSGTGSSYEQYF. As DNA, the CDR3 is TGTGCCAGCAGCGGGACAGGGTCCTCCTACGAGCAGTACTTC.

The chain links TRBV5-8 to TRBJ2-3; D unresolved. Germline-derived CDR1 and CDR2 are SGHTS and YDEGEE. This CDR3 spans 14 amino acids. The V end lost 0 bases, the J end lost 3 bases, and 8 bases lay between the germline ends. CDR3 DNA: TGTGCCAGCAGCTTGGGAGGTGGGACAGATACGCAGTATTTT. Its translation: CASSLGGGTDTQYF.

The rearrangement joins TRBV29-1 to TRBJ1-2; D not resolved. This CDR3 has 10 residues. Germline V gives CDR1 SQVTM, CDR2 ANQGSEA. V gave up 6 bases and J gave up 8 bases, with 10 bases separating them. CDR3 DNA: TGCAGCGTGTCCGAGGGAGGCTACACCTTC. Translation gives CSVSEGGYTF. Using reference TRBV29-1 and TRBJ1-2 for the parts outside the CDR3, the full variable domain is SAVISQKPSRDICQRGTSLTIQCQVDSQVTMMFWYRQQPGQSLTLIATANQGSEATYESGFVIDKFPISRPNLTFSTLTVSNMSPEDSSIYLCSVSEGGYTFGSGTRLTVV.

The J gene is TRBJ2-7, the V gene TRBV5-1; 10 nucleotides match TRBD1. Germline-derived CDR1 and CDR2 are SGHRS and YFSETQ. This CDR3 is 17 amino acids long. The trim removed 4 bases at V and 3 bases at J, leaving 13 bases unmatched. The CDR3 reads CASSPGTGDHLIYEQYF. The CDR3 coding sequence is TGCGCCAGCAGCCCGGGGACAGGGGACCATCTAATCTACGAGCAGTACTTC.